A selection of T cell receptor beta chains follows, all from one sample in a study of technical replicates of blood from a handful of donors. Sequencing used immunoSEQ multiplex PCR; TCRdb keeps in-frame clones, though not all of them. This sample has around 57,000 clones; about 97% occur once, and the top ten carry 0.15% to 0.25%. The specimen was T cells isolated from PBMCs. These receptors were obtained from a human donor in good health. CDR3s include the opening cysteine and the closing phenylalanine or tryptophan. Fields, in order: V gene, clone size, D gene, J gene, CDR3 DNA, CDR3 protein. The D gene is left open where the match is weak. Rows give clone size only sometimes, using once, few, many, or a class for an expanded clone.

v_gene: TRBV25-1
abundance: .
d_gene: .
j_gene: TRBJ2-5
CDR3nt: TGTGCCAGCAGTGAACCGATTCGGGGAGAGACCCAGTACTTC
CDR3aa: CASSEPIRGETQYF

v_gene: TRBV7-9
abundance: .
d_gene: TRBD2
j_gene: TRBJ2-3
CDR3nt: TGTGCCAGCAGCCAACTAGCGGGGATCACAGATACGCAGTATTTT
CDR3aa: CASSQLAGITDTQYF

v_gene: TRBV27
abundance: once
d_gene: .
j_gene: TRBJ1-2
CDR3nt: TGTGCCAGCAGTTTACGGGATAACTATGGCTACACCTTC
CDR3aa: CASSLRDNYGYTF

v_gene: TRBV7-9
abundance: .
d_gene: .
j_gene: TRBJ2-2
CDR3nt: TGTGCCTCTCGTGGAGGGAAGAACACCGGGGAGCTGTTTTTT
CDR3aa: CASRGGKNTGELFF

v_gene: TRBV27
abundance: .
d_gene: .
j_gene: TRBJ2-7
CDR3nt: TGTGCCAGCCATCCAGGCCGGCGCGGGGAGCAGTACTTC
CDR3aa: CASHPGRRGEQYF

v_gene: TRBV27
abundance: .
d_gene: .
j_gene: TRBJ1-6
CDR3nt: TGTGCCAGCAGTTTAACAGGGTGGGATTCACCCCTCCACTTT
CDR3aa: CASSLTGWDSPLHF

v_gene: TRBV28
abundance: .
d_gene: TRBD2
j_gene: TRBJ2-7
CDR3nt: TGTGCCAGCAGTTTGTCTCCCGGACTAGTCGTCGAGCAGTACTTC
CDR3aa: CASSLSPGLVVEQYF

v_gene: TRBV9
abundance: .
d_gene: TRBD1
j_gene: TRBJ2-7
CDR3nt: TGTGCCAGCAGCATACGTTCCGGGACAGAGTACGAGCAGTACTTC
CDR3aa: CASSIRSGTEYEQYF

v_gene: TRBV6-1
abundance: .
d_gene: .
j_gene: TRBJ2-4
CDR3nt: TGTGCCACCGACAGGACCAAAAACATTCAGTACTTC
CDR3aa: CATDRTKNIQYF

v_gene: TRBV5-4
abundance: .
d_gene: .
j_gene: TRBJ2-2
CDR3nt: TGTGCCAGCAGCTTTAGGCGGCGCCGGGATCCGAACACCGGGGAGCTGTTTTTT
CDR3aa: CASSFRRRRDPNTGELFF

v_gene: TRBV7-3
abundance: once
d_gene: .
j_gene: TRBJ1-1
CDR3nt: TGTGCCAGCAGCTTAAGCTCGGGATATGAAGCTTTCTTT
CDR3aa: CASSLSSGYEAFF

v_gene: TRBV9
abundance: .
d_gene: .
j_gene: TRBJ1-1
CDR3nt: TGTGCCAGCAGCGTAGCGGCCGGGGTGGACACTGAAGCTTTCTTT
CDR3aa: CASSVAAGVDTEAFF

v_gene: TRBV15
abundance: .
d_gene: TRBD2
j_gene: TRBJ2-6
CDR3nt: TGTGCCACCAGCCTCCACGGGACTAGCGGGGGGCTAACTGGGGCCAACGTCCTGACTTTC
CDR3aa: CATSLHGTSGGLTGANVLTF

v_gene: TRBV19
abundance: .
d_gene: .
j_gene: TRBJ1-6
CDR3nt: TGTGCCAGTGAGCAGGGCCCTGATTCACCCCTCCACTTT
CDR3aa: CASEQGPDSPLHF

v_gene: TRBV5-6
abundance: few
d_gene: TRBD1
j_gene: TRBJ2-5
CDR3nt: TGTGCCAGCAGCTTGGACAGGGGAGAGACCCAGTACTTC
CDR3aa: CASSLDRGETQYF

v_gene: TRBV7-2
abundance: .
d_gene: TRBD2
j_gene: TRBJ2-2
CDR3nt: TGTGCCAGCAGCCCCCGGAGCGGGGGGGCCGCCGGGGAGCTGTTTTTT
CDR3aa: CASSPRSGGAAGELFF

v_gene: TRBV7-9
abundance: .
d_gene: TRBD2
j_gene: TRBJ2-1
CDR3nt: TGTGCCAGCAGCTTACAGTTCCGGACTAGCGCGTACAATGAGCAGTTCTTC
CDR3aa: CASSLQFRTSAYNEQFF

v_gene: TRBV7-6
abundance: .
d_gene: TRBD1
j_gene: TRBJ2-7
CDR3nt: TGTGCCAGCAGCTCGGGACAGTCCGCATCCTACGAGCAGTACTTC
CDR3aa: CASSSGQSASYEQYF

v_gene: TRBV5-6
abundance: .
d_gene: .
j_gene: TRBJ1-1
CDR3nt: TGTGCCAGCAGCCTATTGAACACTGAAGCTTTCTTT
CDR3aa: CASSLLNTEAFF

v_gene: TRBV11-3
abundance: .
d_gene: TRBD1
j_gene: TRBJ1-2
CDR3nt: TGTGCCAGCAGCGTGGCCGGGACAGGGACATATGGCTACACCTTC
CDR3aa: CASSVAGTGTYGYTF

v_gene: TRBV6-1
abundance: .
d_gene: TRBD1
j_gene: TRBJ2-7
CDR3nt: TGTGCCAGCAGTGAGCGAGACAGGGGACACGAGCAGTACTTC
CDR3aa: CASSERDRGHEQYF

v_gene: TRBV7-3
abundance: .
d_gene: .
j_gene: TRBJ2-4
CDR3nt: TGTGCCAGCAGCCCAGCGGGGAGGGGGGTCAAAAACATTCAGTACTTC
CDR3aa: CASSPAGRGVKNIQYF

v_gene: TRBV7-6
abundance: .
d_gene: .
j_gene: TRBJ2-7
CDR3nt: TGTGCCAGCAGTCATAGTCAGGGTCTTAGGTCCTACGAGCAGTACTTC
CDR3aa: CASSHSQGLRSYEQYF

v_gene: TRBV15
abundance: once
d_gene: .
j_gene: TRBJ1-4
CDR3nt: TGTGCCACCAGCGCTAAGGGGGGGCGGGTTGAAAAACTGTTTTTT
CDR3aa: CATSAKGGRVEKLFF

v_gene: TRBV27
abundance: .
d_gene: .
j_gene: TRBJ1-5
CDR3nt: TGTGCCAGCAGTCTTAAATGGGGTGTGGGGGCTTGGCAGCCCCAGCATTTT
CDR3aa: CASSLKWGVGAWQPQHF

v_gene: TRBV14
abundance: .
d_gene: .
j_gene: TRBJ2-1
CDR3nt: TGTGCCAGCAGCCTACCCAGAGGCGGCCCCCCCGATGAGCAGTTCTTC
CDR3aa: CASSLPRGGPPDEQFF

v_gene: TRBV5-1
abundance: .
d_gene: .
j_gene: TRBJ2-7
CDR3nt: TGCGCCAGCAGCTTGGCTACAGGGAGCTCCTACGAGCAGTACTTC
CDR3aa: CASSLATGSSYEQYF

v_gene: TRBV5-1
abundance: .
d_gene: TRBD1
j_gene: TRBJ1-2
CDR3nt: TGCGCCAGCAGCTTCAGGGACCCAGGGGGCTATGGCTACACCTTC
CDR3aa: CASSFRDPGGYGYTF

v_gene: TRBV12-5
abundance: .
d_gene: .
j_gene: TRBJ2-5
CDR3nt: TGTGCTAGTGGTTCAGATCGGGGGGAGACCCAGTACTTC
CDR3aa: CASGSDRGETQYF

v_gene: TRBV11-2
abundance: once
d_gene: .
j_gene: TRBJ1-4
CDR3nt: TGTGCCAGCAGCTTAGCCGGGGTAGTCGGCGAACTGTTTTTT
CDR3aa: CASSLAGVVGELFF

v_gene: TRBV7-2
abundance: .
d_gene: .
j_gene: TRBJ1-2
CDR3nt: TGTGCCAGCAGCCCCAGTTTGGTTGGCTACACCTTC
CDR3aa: CASSPSLVGYTF

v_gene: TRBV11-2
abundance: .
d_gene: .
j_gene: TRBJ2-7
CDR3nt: TGTGCCAGCAGCTCCGGGCGGGGGCCCTACGAGCAGTACTTC
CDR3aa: CASSSGRGPYEQYF

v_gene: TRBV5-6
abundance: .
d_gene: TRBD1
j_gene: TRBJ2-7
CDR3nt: TGTGCCAGCAGCCCAGCATGGGACAGGGCGTACGAGCAGTACTTC
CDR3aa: CASSPAWDRAYEQYF